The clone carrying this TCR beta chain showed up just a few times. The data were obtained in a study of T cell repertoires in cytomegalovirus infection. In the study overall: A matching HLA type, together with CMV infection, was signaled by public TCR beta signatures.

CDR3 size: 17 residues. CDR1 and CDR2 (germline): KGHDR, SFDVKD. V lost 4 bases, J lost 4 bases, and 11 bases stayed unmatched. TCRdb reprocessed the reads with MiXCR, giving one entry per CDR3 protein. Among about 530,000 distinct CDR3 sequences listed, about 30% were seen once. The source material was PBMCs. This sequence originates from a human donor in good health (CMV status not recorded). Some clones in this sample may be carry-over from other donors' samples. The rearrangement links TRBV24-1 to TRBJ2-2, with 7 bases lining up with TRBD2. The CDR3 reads CATSDLNWGGITGELFF. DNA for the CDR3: TGTGCCACCAGTGACCTCAACTGGGGAGGGATCACCGGGGAGCTGTTTTTT.